This is a list of T cell receptor beta chains from one sample in a study of blood T cell repertoires in COVID-19. Profiling relied on immunoSEQ multiplex PCR, and the TCRdb table lists in-frame clones only, not all of them. This sample has approximately 88,000 clones, with 75% to 85% found just once. Material: peripheral blood. Receptors originate from a woman older than 75 with acute or convalescent COVID-19. The CDR3 runs from the conserved cysteine through the conserved F or W. D genes are given only for firm matches. Size is stated for part of the rows, as once, few or many counts, or as a class when the clone is expanded.

J gene: TRBJ2-3; V gene: TRBV18; D gene: .; clone size: .; CDR3 DNA: TGTGCCAGCTCACCCCCGGTCCGCACAGATACGCAGTATTTT; CDR3 protein: CASSPPVRTDTQYF
J gene: TRBJ2-7; V gene: TRBV19; D gene: .; clone size: .; CDR3 DNA: TGTGCCAGTAGTATAGTTGGCGGAACCTACGAGCAGTACTTC; CDR3 protein: CASSIVGGTYEQYF
J gene: TRBJ1-4; V gene: TRBV7-8; D gene: TRBD1; clone size: .; CDR3 DNA: TGTGCCAGCAGCTTAGCGTCAGGGGGCGAAAAACTGTTTTTT; CDR3 protein: CASSLASGGEKLFF
J gene: TRBJ2-1; V gene: TRBV29-1; D gene: .; clone size: .; CDR3 DNA: TGCAGCGTCGCGAGAGACTTCCAGTTCTTC; CDR3 protein: CSVARDFQFF
J gene: TRBJ1-1; V gene: TRBV5-1; D gene: .; clone size: .; CDR3 DNA: TGCGCCAGCAGCCCTATCCAGGGGAAGAACACTGAAGCTTTCTTT; CDR3 protein: CASSPIQGKNTEAFF
J gene: TRBJ1-5; V gene: TRBV7-9; D gene: TRBD1; clone size: many; CDR3 DNA: TGTGCCAGCAGCTGGAACAGGGGTCAGCCCCAGCATTTT; CDR3 protein: CASSWNRGQPQHF
J gene: TRBJ2-7; V gene: TRBV5-1; D gene: TRBD1; clone size: .; CDR3 DNA: TGCGCCAGCAGGTCCACTGGGACAGGGGACTACGAGCAGTACTTC; CDR3 protein: CASRSTGTGDYEQYF
J gene: TRBJ2-6; V gene: TRBV7-9; D gene: .; clone size: .; CDR3 DNA: TGTGCCAGCAGCTCTCTGGGCGACTCTGGGGCCAACGTCCTGACTTTC; CDR3 protein: CASSSLGDSGANVLTF
J gene: TRBJ1-3; V gene: TRBV25-1; D gene: .; clone size: few; CDR3 DNA: TGTGCCAGCAGTGTTCCCGGGTTTGGAAACACCATATATTTT; CDR3 protein: CASSVPGFGNTIYF
J gene: TRBJ2-7; V gene: TRBV6-5; D gene: .; clone size: .; CDR3 DNA: TGTGCCAGCTGGGGGGGCCGCGAGCAGTACTTC; CDR3 protein: CASWGGREQYF
J gene: TRBJ2-3; V gene: TRBV21-1; D gene: .; clone size: once; CDR3 DNA: TGTGCCATCATAGCCGGGTATACGCAGTATTTT; CDR3 protein: CAIIAGYTQYF
J gene: TRBJ1-5; V gene: TRBV11-2; D gene: .; clone size: .; CDR3 DNA: TGTGCCAGCAGCTTAGATGGGACTCCCAATCAGCCCCAGCATTTT; CDR3 protein: CASSLDGTPNQPQHF
J gene: TRBJ2-7; V gene: TRBV5-1; D gene: .; clone size: .; CDR3 DNA: TGCGCCAGCTCCGGCAGGGTTGAGCTACGGCAGTACTTC; CDR3 protein: CASSGRVELRQYF
J gene: TRBJ1-6; V gene: TRBV5-1; D gene: .; clone size: .; CDR3 DNA: TGCGCCAGCAGCTTGGGCAACGAAGCAATTTCACCCCTCCACTTT; CDR3 protein: CASSLGNEAISPLHF
J gene: TRBJ1-2; V gene: TRBV7-2; D gene: TRBD1; clone size: .; CDR3 DNA: TGTGCCAGCAGCTTTTGGACAGGGGATATCTATGGCTACACCTTC; CDR3 protein: CASSFWTGDIYGYTF
J gene: TRBJ1-1; V gene: TRBV18; D gene: TRBD1; clone size: .; CDR3 DNA: TGTGCCAGCTCACCATCCCGGACAGGGGAAACTGAAGCTTTCTTT; CDR3 protein: CASSPSRTGETEAFF
J gene: TRBJ1-6; V gene: TRBV7-9; D gene: TRBD1; clone size: .; CDR3 DNA: TGTGCCAGCAGCCACGGACAGGGAGGGTATAATTCACCCCTCCACTTT; CDR3 protein: CASSHGQGGYNSPLHF
J gene: TRBJ2-4; V gene: TRBV3-1/TRBV3-2; D gene: TRBD2; clone size: .; CDR3 DNA: TGTGCCAGCAGCCAGGGCGGGGGTCGACGGTACTTC; CDR3 protein: CASSQGGGRRYF
J gene: TRBJ2-1; V gene: TRBV7-6; D gene: TRBD2; clone size: .; CDR3 DNA: TGTGCCAGCAGCTTAGTACTAGTTAGCGGGAGAAACAATGAGCAGTTCTTC; CDR3 protein: CASSLVLVSGRNNEQFF
J gene: TRBJ1-3; V gene: TRBV19; D gene: .; clone size: .; CDR3 DNA: TGTGCCAGTAGTACGGGGGTTGGAAACACCATATATTTT; CDR3 protein: CASSTGVGNTIYF
J gene: TRBJ2-5; V gene: TRBV14; D gene: TRBD1; clone size: .; CDR3 DNA: TGTGCCAGCAGCCTCACGGACAGGGTTGAGACCCAGTACTTC; CDR3 protein: CASSLTDRVETQYF
J gene: TRBJ1-2; V gene: TRBV20-1; D gene: TRBD1; clone size: .; CDR3 DNA: TGCAGTGCTAGTACAGGGGGTCGGGACTATGGCTACACCTTC; CDR3 protein: CSASTGGRDYGYTF
J gene: TRBJ1-1; V gene: TRBV18; D gene: .; clone size: .; CDR3 DNA: TGTGCCAGCTCAGAGGGCTTGAACACTGAAGCTTTCTTT; CDR3 protein: CASSEGLNTEAFF
J gene: TRBJ2-3; V gene: TRBV7-8; D gene: .; clone size: .; CDR3 DNA: TGTGCCAGCAGCCCACGGACAGCCTTGGGCACAGATACGCAGTATTTT; CDR3 protein: CASSPRTALGTDTQYF
J gene: TRBJ2-2; V gene: TRBV5-4; D gene: TRBD2; clone size: .; CDR3 DNA: TGTGCCAGCAGCCTCGGGACTAGCGGGGGGAACGGGGAGCTGTTTTTT; CDR3 protein: CASSLGTSGGNGELFF
J gene: TRBJ2-2; V gene: TRBV4-2; D gene: .; clone size: .; CDR3 DNA: TGTGCCAGCAGCCATCAGGGGCCCGGGGAGCTGTTTTTT; CDR3 protein: CASSHQGPGELFF
J gene: TRBJ2-1; V gene: TRBV27; D gene: .; clone size: .; CDR3 DNA: TGTGCCAGCAGTCCCTACCCCCCCCGGGGAGGAAACGTCAATGAGCAGTTCTTC; CDR3 protein: CASSPYPPRGGNVNEQFF
J gene: TRBJ1-1; V gene: TRBV4-1; D gene: .; clone size: .; CDR3 DNA: TGCGCCAGCAGCCAAGACACCGGAGAAACTGAAGCTTTCTTT; CDR3 protein: CASSQDTGETEAFF
J gene: TRBJ1-6; V gene: TRBV12-5; D gene: .; clone size: .; CDR3 DNA: TGTGCTAGTGGTTTGGCGGAGTTTTCACCCCTCCACTTT; CDR3 protein: CASGLAEFSPLHF
J gene: TRBJ2-5; V gene: TRBV21-1; D gene: .; clone size: .; CDR3 DNA: TGTGCCAGCAGCAAAGGAGGGCTAGCGGGAGGGCTACTAGAGACCCAGTACTTC; CDR3 protein: CASSKGGLAGGLLETQYF
J gene: TRBJ2-7; V gene: TRBV7-9; D gene: .; clone size: .; CDR3 DNA: TGTGCCAGCAGCTTTTCGGGTTCCGAGCAGTACTTC; CDR3 protein: CASSFSGSEQYF
J gene: TRBJ2-1; V gene: TRBV4-1; D gene: .; clone size: few; CDR3 DNA: TGCGCCAGCAGCTCGCACGCGGCGACCTACAATGAGCAGTTCTTC; CDR3 protein: CASSSHAATYNEQFF
J gene: TRBJ1-2; V gene: TRBV6-5; D gene: TRBD1; clone size: .; CDR3 DNA: TGTGCCAGCAGTTACGACAGGGGTCGCAGTGGCTACACCTTC; CDR3 protein: CASSYDRGRSGYTF
J gene: TRBJ2-7; V gene: TRBV4-1; D gene: TRBD2; clone size: many; CDR3 DNA: TGCGCCAGCAGCCAAGTTGATATGGGACTAGCGGGGGCCTACGAGCAGTACTTC; CDR3 protein: CASSQVDMGLAGAYEQYF
J gene: TRBJ2-7; V gene: TRBV3-1/TRBV3-2; D gene: TRBD2; clone size: .; CDR3 DNA: TGTGCCAGCAGCCCCACCGGGGGGCTAGCGGGAGCCCCTGGGGTCTACGAGCAGTACTTC; CDR3 protein: CASSPTGGLAGAPGVYEQYF
J gene: TRBJ1-5; V gene: TRBV10-1; D gene: TRBD1; clone size: .; CDR3 DNA: TGCGCCAGCAGTGAGCCGGGACAGCTCAATCAGCCCCAGCATTTT; CDR3 protein: CASSEPGQLNQPQHF
J gene: TRBJ2-5; V gene: TRBV9; D gene: .; clone size: .; CDR3 DNA: TGTGCCAGCTCTGGTAGGGGGGAGACCCAGTACTTC; CDR3 protein: CASSGRGETQYF
J gene: TRBJ1-4; V gene: TRBV18; D gene: .; clone size: .; CDR3 DNA: TGTGCCAGCTCACCGGGGACGGGGGCTAATGAAAAACTGTTTTTT; CDR3 protein: CASSPGTGANEKLFF
J gene: TRBJ2-1; V gene: TRBV24-1; D gene: .; clone size: .; CDR3 DNA: TGTGCCACCAGTGATCGAGCCGGACAGTACAATGAGCAGTTCTTC; CDR3 protein: CATSDRAGQYNEQFF
J gene: TRBJ2-7; V gene: TRBV11-2; D gene: TRBD2; clone size: .; CDR3 DNA: TGTGCCAGCAGCTTAGATTTTGCGGGGGGTTACGAGCAGTACTTC; CDR3 protein: CASSLDFAGGYEQYF
J gene: TRBJ1-5; V gene: TRBV16; D gene: .; clone size: .; CDR3 DNA: TGTGCCAGCAGCCAGGCGGGGGGCGCGGTTCTTTATGGCAATCAGCCCCAGCATTTT; CDR3 protein: CASSQAGGAVLYGNQPQHF
J gene: TRBJ2-7; V gene: TRBV7-9; D gene: .; clone size: .; CDR3 DNA: TGTGCCAGCAGCTTAGGTTCAGGTTCCTGGGAGCAGTACTTC; CDR3 protein: CASSLGSGSWEQYF
J gene: TRBJ2-1; V gene: TRBV12-3/TRBV12-4; D gene: .; clone size: once; CDR3 DNA: TGTGCCAGCAGTTTAAGAGGGGGTGAGCAGTTCTTC; CDR3 protein: CASSLRGGEQFF
J gene: TRBJ2-5; V gene: TRBV29-1; D gene: .; clone size: .; CDR3 DNA: TGCAGCGTTGTGGGACTACAGGGTTCAACGTCCAGGGAGACCCAGTACTTC; CDR3 protein: CSVVGLQGSTSRETQYF
J gene: TRBJ2-7; V gene: TRBV3-1/TRBV3-2; D gene: .; clone size: .; CDR3 DNA: TGTGCCAGCAGCCAATACTACGAGCAGTACTTC; CDR3 protein: CASSQYYEQYF
J gene: TRBJ2-1; V gene: TRBV3-1/TRBV3-2; D gene: TRBD2; clone size: .; CDR3 DNA: TGTGCCAGCAGCCAAGCTTCTAGCGGGGGCGGTGAGCAGTTCTTC; CDR3 protein: CASSQASSGGGEQFF
J gene: TRBJ2-7; V gene: TRBV11-2; D gene: .; clone size: .; CDR3 DNA: TGTGCCAGCAGCCCGAGACCCACAGGGCTTACCTACGAGCAGTACTTC; CDR3 protein: CASSPRPTGLTYEQYF
J gene: TRBJ2-5; V gene: TRBV7-2; D gene: .; clone size: .; CDR3 DNA: TGTGCCAGCAGCTTCTATGGTACAGCACGACAAGAGACCCAGTACTTC; CDR3 protein: CASSFYGTARQETQYF
J gene: TRBJ1-2; V gene: TRBV3-1/TRBV3-2; D gene: TRBD1; clone size: few; CDR3 DNA: TGTGCCAGCAGCCAAGGACAGGGAATGGGTGGCTACACCTTC; CDR3 protein: CASSQGQGMGGYTF
J gene: TRBJ1-3; V gene: TRBV25-1; D gene: .; clone size: few; CDR3 DNA: TGTGCCAGCCGAGACAGCCTCTCTGGAAACACCATATATTTT; CDR3 protein: CASRDSLSGNTIYF
J gene: TRBJ2-7; V gene: TRBV20-1; D gene: .; clone size: .; CDR3 DNA: TGCAGTGCAATGCAGGGGTACGAGCAGTACTTC; CDR3 protein: CSAMQGYEQYF
J gene: TRBJ2-3; V gene: TRBV5-1; D gene: TRBD1; clone size: .; CDR3 DNA: TGCGCCAGCAGCTTGTTTGGACAGGGGAGCACAGATACGCAGTATTTT; CDR3 protein: CASSLFGQGSTDTQYF